The sample holds a few counts of the clone carrying this T cell receptor (beta chain). Its antigen is not known. This sample is drawn from a study of response to subunit inactivated influenza vaccine. Notes on the study in general: Authors suggested each seasonal influenza vaccination recruits few new T cells.

TCRdb ran MiXCR on the RT-PCR reads and lists one entry per CDR3 protein. The sample carries approximately 250,000 distinct CDR3 sequences, about 12% recorded once. The germline CDR1 and CDR2 sequences are SGHTA and FQGNSA. V lost 7 bases to trimming and J lost 10 bases, with 14 bases between them. This CDR3 is built from 12 residues. This clonotype was obtained from a middle-aged man who received an inactivated influenza vaccine. This material consisted of non-naive T cells sorted from PBMCs, taken approximately 15 days before vaccination. This chain joins TRBV7-2 and TRBJ2-1; D gene unclear. The CDR3 reads CASTVNRIEQFF. DNA of the CDR3: TGTGCCAGCACTGTCAATCGCATCGAGCAGTTCTTC.